The rows below give T cell receptor beta chains drawn from one sample of a study of shared clonotypes between healthy human individuals. Assay used: immunoSEQ multiplex PCR; TCRdb lists only in-frame clones, some missing. This sample has under 1,900,000 clones, with approximately 98.5% found just once. The sequencing input was naive CD4+ T cells sorted from blood. The receptor set was obtained from a man aged 25 to 40 in good health. The CDR3 runs from the conserved cysteine through the conserved F or W. D genes are given only for firm matches. Part of the rows lack a size; the others show once, few, many or a class for expanded clones.

clone_size: -
j_call: TRBJ2-5
v_call: TRBV7-8
d_call: -
cdr3_aa: CASQPPWGQETQYF
cdr3_nt: TGTGCCAGTCAGCCGCCGTGGGGACAAGAGACCCAGTACTTC

clone_size: -
j_call: TRBJ2-5
v_call: TRBV28
d_call: TRBD2
cdr3_aa: CASSWELAGSTQETQYF
cdr3_nt: TGTGCCAGCAGTTGGGAACTAGCGGGGTCTACACAAGAGACCCAGTACTTC

clone_size: -
j_call: TRBJ1-1
v_call: TRBV9
d_call: -
cdr3_aa: CASSVAQGKNTEAFF
cdr3_nt: TGTGCCAGCAGCGTAGCCCAAGGAAAGAACACTGAAGCTTTCTTT

clone_size: -
j_call: TRBJ2-1
v_call: TRBV5-4
d_call: TRBD2
cdr3_aa: CASSLGPSGSFGFF
cdr3_nt: TGTGCCAGCAGCTTGGGGCCTAGCGGGAGTTTTGGGTTCTTC

clone_size: -
j_call: TRBJ2-3
v_call: TRBV19
d_call: TRBD2
cdr3_aa: CASSVLAGGTDTQYF
cdr3_nt: TGTGCCAGTAGTGTACTAGCGGGCGGAACAGATACGCAGTATTTT

clone_size: -
j_call: TRBJ1-1
v_call: TRBV12-2
d_call: -
cdr3_aa: CASYHLPAAFF
cdr3_nt: TGTGCAAGCTACCATCTCCCTGCAGCTTTCTTT

clone_size: -
j_call: TRBJ2-5
v_call: TRBV6-5
d_call: -
cdr3_aa: CASSYTTMGSAQYF
cdr3_nt: TGTGCCAGCAGTTACACGACCATGGGGAGCGCCCAGTACTTC

clone_size: -
j_call: TRBJ2-3
v_call: TRBV29-1
d_call: TRBD2
cdr3_aa: CSVVGSGRAADTQYF
cdr3_nt: TGCAGCGTTGTTGGAAGCGGGAGGGCTGCAGATACGCAGTATTTT

clone_size: -
j_call: TRBJ2-3
v_call: TRBV6-1
d_call: -
cdr3_aa: CASSRSVSSTDTQYF
cdr3_nt: TGTGCCAGCAGTCGTTCGGTCTCTAGCACAGATACGCAGTATTTT

clone_size: -
j_call: TRBJ2-7
v_call: TRBV19
d_call: -
cdr3_aa: CASSDPGGRTYEQYF
cdr3_nt: TGTGCCAGTAGTGACCCCGGGGGTAGGACCTACGAGCAGTACTTC

clone_size: -
j_call: TRBJ1-4
v_call: TRBV18
d_call: -
cdr3_aa: CASSPLTGQPFAEKLFF
cdr3_nt: TGTGCCAGCTCACCTCTGACTGGACAGCCCTTTGCTGAAAAACTGTTTTTT

clone_size: -
j_call: TRBJ2-7
v_call: TRBV7-2
d_call: -
cdr3_aa: CASSQGHYFSYEQYF
cdr3_nt: TGTGCCAGCAGCCAGGGACATTACTTCTCCTACGAGCAGTACTTC

clone_size: once
j_call: TRBJ2-3
v_call: TRBV6-6
d_call: TRBD1
cdr3_aa: CASSYSRDRGGTQYF
cdr3_nt: TGTGCCAGCAGTTACTCGAGGGACAGGGGGGGTACGCAGTATTTT

clone_size: -
j_call: TRBJ1-5
v_call: TRBV2
d_call: -
cdr3_aa: CASGARGGQPQHF
cdr3_nt: TGTGCCAGCGGGGCTAGGGGGGGTCAGCCCCAGCATTTT

clone_size: -
j_call: TRBJ2-7
v_call: TRBV25-1
d_call: TRBD2
cdr3_aa: CASTPRTSGSSEQYF
cdr3_nt: TGTGCCAGCACCCCAAGGACTAGCGGGAGCTCCGAGCAGTACTTC

clone_size: -
j_call: TRBJ2-7
v_call: TRBV2
d_call: -
cdr3_aa: CASRGRSFYEQYF
cdr3_nt: TGTGCCAGCAGGGGACGGAGTTTCTACGAGCAGTACTTC

clone_size: -
j_call: TRBJ2-1
v_call: TRBV4-1
d_call: TRBD1
cdr3_aa: CASSQETGDRAQRFF
cdr3_nt: TGCGCCAGCAGCCAAGAGACAGGGGATAGAGCCCAGCGGTTCTTC

clone_size: -
j_call: TRBJ2-5
v_call: TRBV7-8
d_call: TRBD2
cdr3_aa: CASSLLAGGGVYQETQYF
cdr3_nt: TGTGCCAGCAGCCTACTAGCGGGAGGGGGGGTGTACCAAGAGACCCAGTACTTC

clone_size: -
j_call: TRBJ2-7
v_call: TRBV5-1
d_call: -
cdr3_aa: CASSLQSPSYEQYF
cdr3_nt: TGCGCCAGCAGTCTACAGTCACCATCCTACGAGCAGTACTTC

clone_size: -
j_call: TRBJ2-3
v_call: TRBV5-1
d_call: -
cdr3_aa: CASSLGPPSTDTQYF
cdr3_nt: TGCGCCAGCAGCTTGGGACCCCCTAGCACAGATACGCAGTATTTT

clone_size: -
j_call: TRBJ1-2
v_call: TRBV5-6
d_call: -
cdr3_aa: CASSGVLNYGYTF
cdr3_nt: TGTGCCAGCAGCGGGGTCCTTAACTATGGCTACACCTTC

clone_size: -
j_call: TRBJ2-1
v_call: TRBV5-6
d_call: -
cdr3_aa: CASSLDPRSYNEQFF
cdr3_nt: TGTGCCAGCAGCCTGGACCCCCGCTCCTACAATGAGCAGTTCTTC

clone_size: -
j_call: TRBJ2-7
v_call: TRBV2
d_call: -
cdr3_aa: CASSQGPSPPYEQYF
cdr3_nt: TGTGCCAGCAGTCAGGGACCATCCCCCCCCTACGAGCAGTACTTC

clone_size: -
j_call: TRBJ2-3
v_call: TRBV7-2
d_call: -
cdr3_aa: CASSLDTDTQYF
cdr3_nt: TGTGCCAGCAGCTTAGATACAGATACGCAGTATTTT

clone_size: -
j_call: TRBJ1-1
v_call: TRBV9
d_call: -
cdr3_aa: CASSVVGGNTEAFF
cdr3_nt: TGTGCCAGCAGCGTAGTAGGTGGGAACACTGAAGCTTTCTTT

clone_size: -
j_call: TRBJ1-5
v_call: TRBV2
d_call: TRBD1
cdr3_aa: CASSALDRELSNQPQHF
cdr3_nt: TGTGCCAGCAGTGCTTTAGACAGGGAACTTAGCAATCAGCCCCAGCATTTT

clone_size: -
j_call: TRBJ2-2
v_call: TRBV5-4
d_call: TRBD2
cdr3_aa: CASSFGAGVTGELFF
cdr3_nt: TGTGCCAGCAGCTTCGGTGCGGGAGTTACCGGGGAGCTGTTTTTT

clone_size: -
j_call: TRBJ2-1
v_call: TRBV4-3
d_call: -
cdr3_aa: CASSQDPPGYNEQFF
cdr3_nt: TGCGCCAGCAGCCAGGACCCGCCGGGGTACAATGAGCAGTTCTTC

clone_size: -
j_call: TRBJ1-3
v_call: TRBV5-1
d_call: -
cdr3_aa: CASSLQGPDSGNTIYF
cdr3_nt: TGCGCCAGCAGCCTCCAAGGACCGGACTCTGGAAACACCATATATTTT

clone_size: -
j_call: TRBJ1-2
v_call: TRBV7-9
d_call: -
cdr3_aa: CASSLEVSRGYTF
cdr3_nt: TGTGCCAGCAGCTTAGAGGTCAGCCGAGGCTACACCTTC

clone_size: -
j_call: TRBJ2-1
v_call: TRBV30
d_call: TRBD2
cdr3_aa: CALGRTGTSGSYNEQFF
cdr3_nt: TGTGCCCTGGGGCGGACTGGGACTAGCGGGAGCTACAATGAGCAGTTCTTC

clone_size: -
j_call: TRBJ2-6
v_call: TRBV9
d_call: -
cdr3_aa: CASSAGRVGSGANVLTF
cdr3_nt: TGTGCCAGCAGCGCGGGACGAGTGGGCTCTGGGGCCAACGTCCTGACTTTC

clone_size: -
j_call: TRBJ1-4
v_call: TRBV20-1
d_call: -
cdr3_aa: CSFARGGKLFF
cdr3_nt: TGCAGCTTTGCTCGGGGCGGTAAACTGTTTTTT

clone_size: -
j_call: TRBJ2-1
v_call: TRBV5-1
d_call: -
cdr3_aa: CASSPFDPGGNEQFF
cdr3_nt: TGCGCCAGCAGCCCATTCGATCCCGGGGGCAATGAGCAGTTCTTC

clone_size: -
j_call: TRBJ1-1
v_call: TRBV10-3
d_call: -
cdr3_aa: CAVIQAPEQGKAFF
cdr3_nt: TGTGCCGTGATCCAGGCGCCGGAGCAGGGGAAAGCTTTCTTT

clone_size: -
j_call: TRBJ2-5
v_call: TRBV5-1
d_call: TRBD2
cdr3_aa: CASIQGLAGAETQYF
cdr3_nt: TGCGCCAGCATCCAAGGTCTAGCGGGAGCTGAGACCCAGTACTTC

clone_size: -
j_call: TRBJ2-3
v_call: TRBV18
d_call: -
cdr3_aa: CASSPPSTDTQYF
cdr3_nt: TGTGCCAGCTCACCACCCTCGACAGATACGCAGTATTTT

clone_size: -
j_call: TRBJ2-7
v_call: TRBV19
d_call: -
cdr3_aa: CASSTPPNYEQYF
cdr3_nt: TGTGCCAGTAGTACCCCGCCAAACTACGAGCAGTACTTC

clone_size: -
j_call: TRBJ2-7
v_call: TRBV29-1
d_call: TRBD1
cdr3_aa: CSVSTGTYEQYF
cdr3_nt: TGCAGCGTCTCGACAGGGACCTACGAGCAGTACTTC

clone_size: once
j_call: TRBJ2-5
v_call: TRBV18
d_call: -
cdr3_aa: CASSLNSPPQETQYF
cdr3_nt: TGTGCCAGCTCACTAAATAGCCCCCCGCAAGAGACCCAGTACTTC

clone_size: once
j_call: TRBJ1-1
v_call: TRBV7-3
d_call: -
cdr3_aa: CASRHPDRNTEAFF
cdr3_nt: TGTGCCAGCAGGCACCCGGACAGGAACACTGAAGCTTTCTTT

clone_size: -
j_call: TRBJ2-2
v_call: TRBV5-5
d_call: TRBD1
cdr3_aa: CASSLMTGAAGELFF
cdr3_nt: TGTGCCAGCAGCTTAATGACAGGGGCGGCCGGGGAGCTGTTTTTT

clone_size: once
j_call: TRBJ1-1
v_call: TRBV5-1
d_call: -
cdr3_aa: CASSLGATNTEAFF
cdr3_nt: TGCGCCAGCAGCTTGGGAGCCACCAACACTGAAGCTTTCTTT

clone_size: -
j_call: TRBJ2-7
v_call: TRBV6-1
d_call: TRBD1
cdr3_aa: CASSEWDREWYF
cdr3_nt: TGTGCCAGCAGTGAATGGGACAGGGAGTGGTACTTC

clone_size: -
j_call: TRBJ1-1
v_call: TRBV2
d_call: -
cdr3_aa: CASSVGGLTEAFF
cdr3_nt: TGTGCCAGCAGTGTGGGAGGTCTCACTGAAGCTTTCTTT

clone_size: -
j_call: TRBJ2-2
v_call: TRBV15
d_call: TRBD2
cdr3_aa: CATSRVNTERGPNTGELFF
cdr3_nt: TGTGCCACCAGCAGAGTGAATACGGAGCGGGGCCCGAACACCGGGGAGCTGTTTTTT